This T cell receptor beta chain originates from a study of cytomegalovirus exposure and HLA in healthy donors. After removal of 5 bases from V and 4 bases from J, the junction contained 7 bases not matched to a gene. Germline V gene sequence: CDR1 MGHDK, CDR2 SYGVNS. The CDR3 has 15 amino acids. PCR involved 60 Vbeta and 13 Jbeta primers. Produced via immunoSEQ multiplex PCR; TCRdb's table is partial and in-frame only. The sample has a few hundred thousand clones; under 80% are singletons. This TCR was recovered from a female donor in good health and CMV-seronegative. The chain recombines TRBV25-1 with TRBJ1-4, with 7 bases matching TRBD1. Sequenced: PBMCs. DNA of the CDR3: TGTGCCAGCAGTAATACCCGGGACAGTAATGAAAAACTGTTTTTT. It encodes CASSNTRDSNEKLFF.